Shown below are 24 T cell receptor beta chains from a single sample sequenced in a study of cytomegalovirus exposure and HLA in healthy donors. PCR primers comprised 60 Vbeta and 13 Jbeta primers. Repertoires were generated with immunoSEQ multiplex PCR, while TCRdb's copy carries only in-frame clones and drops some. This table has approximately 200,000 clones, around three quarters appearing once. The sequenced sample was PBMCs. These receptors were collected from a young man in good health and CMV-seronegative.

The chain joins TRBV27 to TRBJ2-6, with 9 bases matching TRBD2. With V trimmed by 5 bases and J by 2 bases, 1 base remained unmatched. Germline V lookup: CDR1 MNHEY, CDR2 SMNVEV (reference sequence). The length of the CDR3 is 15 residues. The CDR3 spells CASSIAGAGANVLTF. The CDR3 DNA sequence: TGTGCCAGCAGTATAGCGGGAGCTGGGGCCAACGTCCTGACTTTC.

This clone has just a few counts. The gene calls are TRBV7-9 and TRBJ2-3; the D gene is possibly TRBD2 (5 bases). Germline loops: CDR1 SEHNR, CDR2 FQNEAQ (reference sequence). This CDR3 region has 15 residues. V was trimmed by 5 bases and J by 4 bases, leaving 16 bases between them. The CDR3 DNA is TGTGCCAGCAGCCCCCCGGAGGTGGTAGCAGATACGCAGTATTTT. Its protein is CASSPPEVVADTQYF.

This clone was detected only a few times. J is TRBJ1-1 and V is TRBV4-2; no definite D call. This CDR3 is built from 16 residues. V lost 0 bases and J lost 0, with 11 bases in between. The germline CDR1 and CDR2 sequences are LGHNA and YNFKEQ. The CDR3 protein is CASSQDPGPMNTEAFF. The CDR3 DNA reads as TGTGCCAGCAGCCAAGATCCGGGTCCGATGAACACTGAAGCTTTCTTT.

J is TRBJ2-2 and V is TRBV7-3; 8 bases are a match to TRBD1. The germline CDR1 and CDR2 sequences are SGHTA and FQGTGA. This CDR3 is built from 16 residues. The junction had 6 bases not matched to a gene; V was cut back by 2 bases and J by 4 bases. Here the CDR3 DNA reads TGTGCCAGCAGCTTAGCAGGGGGCTCGGGCACCGGGGAGCTGTTTTTT. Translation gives CASSLAGGSGTGELFF. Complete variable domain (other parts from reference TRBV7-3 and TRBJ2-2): GAGVSQTPSNKVTEKGKYVELRCDPISGHTALYWYRQSLGQGPEFLIYFQGTGAADDSGLPNDRFFAVRPEGSVSTLKIQRTERGDSAVYLCASSLAGGSGTGELFFGEGSRLTVL.

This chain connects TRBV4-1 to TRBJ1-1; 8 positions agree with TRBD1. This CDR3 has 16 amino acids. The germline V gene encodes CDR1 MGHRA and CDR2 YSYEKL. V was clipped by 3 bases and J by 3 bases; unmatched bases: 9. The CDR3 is CASSQFPADRDTEAFF. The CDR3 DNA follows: TGCGCCAGCAGCCAGTTTCCCGCGGACAGGGACACTGAAGCTTTCTTT.

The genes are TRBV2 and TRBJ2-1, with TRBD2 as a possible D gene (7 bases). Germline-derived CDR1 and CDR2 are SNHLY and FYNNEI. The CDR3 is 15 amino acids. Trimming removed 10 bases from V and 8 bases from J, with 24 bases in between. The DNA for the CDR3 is TGTGCCAACATAATATGGGGAGGGGGTGATCATGAGCAGTTCTTC. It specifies CANIIWGGGDHEQFF.

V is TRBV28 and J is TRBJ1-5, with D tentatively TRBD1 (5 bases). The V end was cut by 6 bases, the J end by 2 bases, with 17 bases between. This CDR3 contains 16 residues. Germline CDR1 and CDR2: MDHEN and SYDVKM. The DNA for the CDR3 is TGTGCCAGCAGACCTGGGACTTCTATTGGCAATCAGCCCCAGCATTTT. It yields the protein CASRPGTSIGNQPQHF.

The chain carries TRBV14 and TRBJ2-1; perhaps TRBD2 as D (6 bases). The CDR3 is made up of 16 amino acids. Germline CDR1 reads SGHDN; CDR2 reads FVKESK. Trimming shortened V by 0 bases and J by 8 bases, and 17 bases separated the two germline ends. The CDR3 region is CASSQELGAGFHEQFF. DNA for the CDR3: TGTGCCAGCAGCCAAGAGTTAGGGGCGGGATTCCATGAGCAGTTCTTC.

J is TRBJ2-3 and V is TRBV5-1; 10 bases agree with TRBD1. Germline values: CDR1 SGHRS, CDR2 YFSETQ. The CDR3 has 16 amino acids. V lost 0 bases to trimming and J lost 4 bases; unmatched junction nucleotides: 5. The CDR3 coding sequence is TGCGCCAGCAGCTTGGTTGGGACAGGGGTAGCAGATACGCAGTATTTT. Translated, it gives CASSLVGTGVADTQYF.

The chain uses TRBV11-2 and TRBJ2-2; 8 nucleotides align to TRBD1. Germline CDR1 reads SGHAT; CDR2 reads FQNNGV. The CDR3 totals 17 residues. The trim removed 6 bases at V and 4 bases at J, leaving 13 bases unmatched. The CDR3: CASSSSTGQGGTGELFF. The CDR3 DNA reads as TGTGCCAGCAGTTCGTCGACCGGACAGGGAGGCACCGGGGAGCTGTTTTTT.

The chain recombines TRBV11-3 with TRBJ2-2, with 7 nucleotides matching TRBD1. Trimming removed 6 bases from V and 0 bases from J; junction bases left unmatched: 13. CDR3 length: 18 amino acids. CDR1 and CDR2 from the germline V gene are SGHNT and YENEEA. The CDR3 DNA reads TGTGCCAGCAGACGAGTAACAACAGGGGTCCCGAACACCGGGGAGCTGTTTTTT. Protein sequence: CASRRVTTGVPNTGELFF. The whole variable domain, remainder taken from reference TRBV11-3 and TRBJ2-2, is EAGVVQSPRYKIIEKKQPVAFWCNPISGHNTLYWYLQNLGQGPELLIRYENEEAVDDSQLPKDRFSAERLKGVDSTLKIQPAELGDSAVYLCASRRVTTGVPNTGELFFGEGSRLTVL.

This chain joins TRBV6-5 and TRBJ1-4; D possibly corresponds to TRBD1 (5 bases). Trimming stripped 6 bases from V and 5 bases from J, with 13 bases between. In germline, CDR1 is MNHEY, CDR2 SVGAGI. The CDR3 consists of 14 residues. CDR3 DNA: TGTGCCAGCAGAAGGGACTTACAAAATGAAAAACTGTTTTTT. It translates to CASRRDLQNEKLFF.

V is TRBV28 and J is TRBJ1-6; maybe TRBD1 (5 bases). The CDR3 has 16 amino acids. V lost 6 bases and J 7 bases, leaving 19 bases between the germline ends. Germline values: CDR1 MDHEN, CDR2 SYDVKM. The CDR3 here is CASRAPPGVGNSPLHF. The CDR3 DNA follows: TGTGCCAGCAGGGCCCCTCCGGGGGTCGGGAATTCACCCCTCCACTTT.

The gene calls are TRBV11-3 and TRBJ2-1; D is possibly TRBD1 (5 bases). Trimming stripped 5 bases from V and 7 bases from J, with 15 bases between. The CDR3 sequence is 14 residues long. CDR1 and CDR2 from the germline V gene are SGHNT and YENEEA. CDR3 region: CASSPAQGSNEQFF. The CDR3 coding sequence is TGTGCCAGCAGCCCGGCTCAGGGTTCGAATGAGCAGTTCTTC.

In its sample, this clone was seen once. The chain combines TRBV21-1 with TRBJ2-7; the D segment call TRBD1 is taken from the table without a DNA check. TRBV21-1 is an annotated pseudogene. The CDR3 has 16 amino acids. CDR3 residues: CASSRAGTSFSYEQYF. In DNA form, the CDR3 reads TGTGCCAGCAGCCGTGCCGGGACATCCTTCTCCTACGAGCAGTACTTC.

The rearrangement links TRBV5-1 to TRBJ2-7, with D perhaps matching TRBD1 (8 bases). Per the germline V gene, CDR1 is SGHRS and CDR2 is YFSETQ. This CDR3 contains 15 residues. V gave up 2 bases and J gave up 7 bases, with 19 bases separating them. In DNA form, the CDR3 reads TGCGCCAGCAGCTTTCAGGGGGCCTGGGGAGGGGAGCAGTACTTC. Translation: CASSFQGAWGGEQYF.

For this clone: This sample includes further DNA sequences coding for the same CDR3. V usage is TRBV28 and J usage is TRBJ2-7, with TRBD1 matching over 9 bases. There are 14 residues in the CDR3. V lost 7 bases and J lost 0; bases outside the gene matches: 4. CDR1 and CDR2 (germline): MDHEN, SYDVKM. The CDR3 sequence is CASNRQGGSYEQYF. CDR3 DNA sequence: TGTGCCAGCAATAGACAGGGGGGCTCCTACGAGCAGTACTTC.

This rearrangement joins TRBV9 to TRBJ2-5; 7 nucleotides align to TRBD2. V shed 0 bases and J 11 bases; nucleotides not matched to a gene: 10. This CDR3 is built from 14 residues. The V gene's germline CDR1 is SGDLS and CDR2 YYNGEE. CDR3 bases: TGTGCCAGCAGCGTAGACGGCGGGAGTCGTGAGCAGTACTTC. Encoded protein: CASSVDGGSREQYF. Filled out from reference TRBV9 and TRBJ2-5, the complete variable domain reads DSGVTQTPKHLITATGQRVTLRCSPRSGDLSVYWYQQSLDQGLQFLIQYYNGEERAKGNILERFSAQQFPDLHSELNLSSLELGDSALYFCASSVDGGSREQYFGPGTRLLVL.

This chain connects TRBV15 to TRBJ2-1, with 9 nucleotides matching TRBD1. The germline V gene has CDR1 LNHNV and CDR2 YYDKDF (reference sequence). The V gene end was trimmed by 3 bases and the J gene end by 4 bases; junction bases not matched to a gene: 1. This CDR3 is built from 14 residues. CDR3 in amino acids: CATSRTGGYNEQFF. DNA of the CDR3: TGTGCCACCAGCAGGACAGGGGGATACAATGAGCAGTTCTTC.

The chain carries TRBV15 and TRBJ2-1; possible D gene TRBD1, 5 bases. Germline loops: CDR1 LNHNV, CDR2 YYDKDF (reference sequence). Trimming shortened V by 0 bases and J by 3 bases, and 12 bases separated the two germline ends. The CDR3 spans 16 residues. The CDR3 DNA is TGTGCCACCAGCAGAGAACTACAGGCGATCTACAATGAGCAGTTCTTC. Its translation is CATSRELQAIYNEQFF.

The CDR3 DNA sequence: TGTGCCTGGGCCATGGACAGGGGCACCTACGAGCAGTACTTC. Amino acids: CAWAMDRGTYEQYF. This chain joins TRBV30 and TRBJ2-7, with 9 positions matching TRBD1. V lost 5 bases, J lost 2 bases, and 7 bases stayed unmatched. CDR1 and CDR2 from the germline V gene are GTSNPN and SVGIG (reference sequence). This CDR3 has 14 amino acids.

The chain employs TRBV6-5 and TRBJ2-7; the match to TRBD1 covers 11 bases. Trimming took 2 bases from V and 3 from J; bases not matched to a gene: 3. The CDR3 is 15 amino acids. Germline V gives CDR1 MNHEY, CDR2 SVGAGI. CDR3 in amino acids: CASSYGTGGYYEQYF. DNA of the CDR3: TGTGCCAGCAGTTACGGGACAGGGGGTTACTACGAGCAGTACTTC.

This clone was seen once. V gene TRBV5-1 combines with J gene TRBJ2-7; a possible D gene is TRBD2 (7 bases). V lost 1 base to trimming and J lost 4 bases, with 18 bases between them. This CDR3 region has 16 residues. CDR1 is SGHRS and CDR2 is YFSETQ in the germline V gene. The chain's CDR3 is CASSLSFGGRGYEQYF. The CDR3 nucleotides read TGCGCCAGCAGCTTGTCGTTCGGGGGGCGCGGGTACGAGCAGTACTTC.

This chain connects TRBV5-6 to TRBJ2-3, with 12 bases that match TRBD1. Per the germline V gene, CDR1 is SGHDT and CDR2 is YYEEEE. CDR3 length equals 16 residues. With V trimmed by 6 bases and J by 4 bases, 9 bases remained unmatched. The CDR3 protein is CASTIRDRGRPDTQYF. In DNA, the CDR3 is TGTGCCAGCACTATAAGGGACAGGGGGCGGCCAGATACGCAGTATTTT.